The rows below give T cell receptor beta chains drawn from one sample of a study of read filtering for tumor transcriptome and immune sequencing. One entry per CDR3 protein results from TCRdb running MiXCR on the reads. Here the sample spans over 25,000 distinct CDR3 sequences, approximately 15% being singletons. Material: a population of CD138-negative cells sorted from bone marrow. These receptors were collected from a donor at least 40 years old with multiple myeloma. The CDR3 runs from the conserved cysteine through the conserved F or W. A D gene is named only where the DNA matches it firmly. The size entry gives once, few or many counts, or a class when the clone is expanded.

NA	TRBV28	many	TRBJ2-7	CASSPTERASYEQYF	TGTGCCAGCAGTCCCACGGAGCGGGCCTCCTACGAGCAGTACTTC
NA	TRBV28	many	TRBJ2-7	CASRTYRDRGAYEQYF	TGTGCCAGCAGAACATATAGGGACCGAGGGGCCTACGAGCAGTACTTC
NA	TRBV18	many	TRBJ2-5	CASSPTGSETQYF	TGTGCCAGCTCACCCACAGGGTCCGAGACCCAGTACTTC
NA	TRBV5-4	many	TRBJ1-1	CASSLWTMNTEAFF	TGTGCCAGCAGCTTGTGGACCATGAACACTGAAGCTTTCTTT
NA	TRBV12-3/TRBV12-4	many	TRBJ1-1	CASSLFRRNTEAFF	TGTGCCAGCAGTTTATTCAGACGGAACACTGAAGCTTTCTTT
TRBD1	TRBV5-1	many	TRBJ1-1	CASSPNRGDMNTEAFF	TGCGCCAGCAGCCCTAACAGGGGCGACATGAACACTGAAGCTTTCTTT
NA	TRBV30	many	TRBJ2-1	CAWRSASGEQFF	TGTGCCTGGAGATCGGCTAGTGGTGAGCAGTTCTTC
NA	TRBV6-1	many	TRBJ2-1	CASSESLLWEVAYNEQFF	TGTGCCAGCAGTGAGTCCTTATTGTGGGAGGTAGCTTACAATGAGCAGTTCTTC
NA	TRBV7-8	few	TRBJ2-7	CASGLSSVHERYF	TGTGCCAGCGGCCTAAGTAGCGTCCACGAGCGGTACTTC
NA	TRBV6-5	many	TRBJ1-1	CASRYTENTEAFF	TGTGCCAGCAGATACACAGAGAACACTGAAGCTTTCTTT